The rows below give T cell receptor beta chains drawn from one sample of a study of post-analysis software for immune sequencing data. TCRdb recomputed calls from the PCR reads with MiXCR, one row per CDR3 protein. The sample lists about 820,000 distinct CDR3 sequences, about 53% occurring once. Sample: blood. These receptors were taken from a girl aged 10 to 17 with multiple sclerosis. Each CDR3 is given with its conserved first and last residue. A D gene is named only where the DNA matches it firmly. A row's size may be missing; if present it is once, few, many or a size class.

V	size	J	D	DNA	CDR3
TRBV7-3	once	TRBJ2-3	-	TGTGCCAGCAGCCCCAGGGGAGGCACCACAGATACGCAGTATTTT	CASSPRGGTTDTQYF
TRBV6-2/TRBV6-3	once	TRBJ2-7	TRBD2	TGTGCCAGCAGTTTTACTAGCGGGGGGGCCTCGATCCACTACGAGCAGTACTTC	CASSFTSGGASIHYEQYF
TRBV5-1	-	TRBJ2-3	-	TGCGCCAGCAGCCCCGGACTGAGTCCGGGCACAGATACGCAGTATTTT	CASSPGLSPGTDTQYF
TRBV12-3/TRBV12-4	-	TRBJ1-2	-	TGTGCCAGCAGTTTAGGCGGACTAGCTAACTATGGCTACACCTTC	CASSLGGLANYGYTF
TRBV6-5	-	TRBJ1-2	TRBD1	TGTGCCAGCAGTTCTACTCGGACAGGCCGTAACTATGGCTACACCTTC	CASSSTRTGRNYGYTF
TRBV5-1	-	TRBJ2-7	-	TGTGCCAGCAGCTTAGGACTCCTCTACGAGCAGTACTTC	CASSLGLLYEQYF
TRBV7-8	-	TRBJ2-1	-	TGTGCCAGCAGCCTCCGGGACCCTGAGAATGAGCAGTTCTTC	CASSLRDPENEQFF
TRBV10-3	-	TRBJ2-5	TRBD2	TGTGCCATCAGTAAGAGGACTAGTGGGGGTGAGACCCAGTACTTC	CAISKRTSGGETQYF
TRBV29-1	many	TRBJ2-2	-	TGCAGCGTTGGGGGACGGGCCGGTGCAGCGAACACCGGGGAGCTGTTTTTT	CSVGGRAGAANTGELFF
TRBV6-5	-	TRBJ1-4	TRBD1	TGTGCCAGCAGTTACCACTCACAGGGGGGTGGGGAAAAACTGTTTTTT	CASSYHSQGGGEKLFF
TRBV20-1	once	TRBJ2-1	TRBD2	TGCAGTGCTAGAGATTTAGGGCCCCTAGCGGAACAGTTCTTC	CSARDLGPLAEQFF
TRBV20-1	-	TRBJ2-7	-	TGCAGTGCTAGTGGCGTGGGACCGGGACTCAAATCCTACGAGCAGTACTTC	CSASGVGPGLKSYEQYF
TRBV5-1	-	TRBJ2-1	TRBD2	TGCGCCAGCAGCGACCTTCGACTAGCGGGAGATAGTGAGCAGTTCTTC	CASSDLRLAGDSEQFF
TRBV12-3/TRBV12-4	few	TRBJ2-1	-	TGTGCCAGCAGCAACCGGGACACCTACAATGAGCAGTTCTTC	CASSNRDTYNEQFF
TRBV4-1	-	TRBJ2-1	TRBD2	TGCGCCAGCAGCCAGATCCAGACTAGCGATGAGCAGTTCTTC	CASSQIQTSDEQFF
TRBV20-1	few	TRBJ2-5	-	TGCAGTGCTAGAGATGTGGGTAGGCAAGAGACCCAGTACTTC	CSARDVGRQETQYF
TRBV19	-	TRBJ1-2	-	TGTGCCAGTAGTATGGCGTTTAATGGCTACACCTTC	CASSMAFNGYTF
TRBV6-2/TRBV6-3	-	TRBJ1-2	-	TGTGCCAGCGTTGAGGCAGGGATTGGCTACACCTTC	CASVEAGIGYTF
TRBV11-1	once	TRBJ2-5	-	TGTGCCAGCAGCTTAGCGGACAGTTCCCTAGGGCAGTACTTC	CASSLADSSLGQYF
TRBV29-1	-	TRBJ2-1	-	TGCAGCGGGAAGGGTTTCTCCTACAATGAGCAGTTCTTC	CSGKGFSYNEQFF
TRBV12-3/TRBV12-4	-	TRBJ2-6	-	TGTGCCAGCTGGGGAAACCCAGGGTCTGGGGCCAACGTCCTGACTTTC	CASWGNPGSGANVLTF
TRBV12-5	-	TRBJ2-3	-	TGTGCTAGTGGTTTGGTACATAGGCTAGGGATGGATACGCAGTATTTT	CASGLVHRLGMDTQYF
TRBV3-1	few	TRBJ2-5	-	TGTGCCAGCAGCCAAACCCTCGGGAATCCAGAGACCCAGTACTTC	CASSQTLGNPETQYF
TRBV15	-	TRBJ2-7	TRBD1	TGTGCCACCAGCAGAGAAACCCCAGACAGGGTCGACTACGAGCAGTACTTC	CATSRETPDRVDYEQYF
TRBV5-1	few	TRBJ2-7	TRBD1	TGCGCCAGCAGTGATGAGGGGGCGAGGAACGAGCAGTACTTC	CASSDEGARNEQYF
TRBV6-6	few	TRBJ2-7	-	TGTGCCAGCACCCAAGGGCCCTTCGAGCAGTACTTC	CASTQGPFEQYF
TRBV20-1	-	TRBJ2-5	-	TGCAGTGCTAGAGATGGGGGGAAGTGGTCAGAGACCCAGTACTTC	CSARDGGKWSETQYF
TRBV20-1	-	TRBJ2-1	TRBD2	TGCAGTGCTAGAGATGTAAGCGGGAGTAGAGATGAGCAGTTCTTC	CSARDVSGSRDEQFF
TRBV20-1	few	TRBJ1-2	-	TGCAGTGCTAGAAGAACCGGGGCCGGGCAGTGGGGCTACACCTTC	CSARRTGAGQWGYTF
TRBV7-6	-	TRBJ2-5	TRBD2	TGTGCCAGCAGCCCAAAAACGAGGGGGCTAGCGGGAGGCAAAGAGACCCAGTACTTC	CASSPKTRGLAGGKETQYF
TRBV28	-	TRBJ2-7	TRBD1	TGTGCCAGCAGTTCTCCACCCAAAGCCGGGACAGGGATCTACGAGCAGTACTTC	CASSSPPKAGTGIYEQYF
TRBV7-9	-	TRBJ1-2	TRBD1	TGTGCCAGCAGCTCCGGGGGCCAGGGGGCAAGGCGAAATGGCTACACCTTC	CASSSGGQGARRNGYTF
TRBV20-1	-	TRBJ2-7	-	TGCAGTGCTAGACAGGGTGTTTCGTCCTACGAGCAGTACTTC	CSARQGVSSYEQYF
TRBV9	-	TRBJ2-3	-	TGTGCCAGCAGCGTAGTAGCAACGGTGGCCTACCCAGGCACAGATACGCAGTATTTT	CASSVVATVAYPGTDTQYF
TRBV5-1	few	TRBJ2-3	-	TGCGCCAGCAGCTTGGACAGGGTCGCGACAGATACGCAGTATTTT	CASSLDRVATDTQYF
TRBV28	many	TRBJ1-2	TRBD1	TGTGCCAGCAGTACGACAGGGAACTATGGCTACACCTTC	CASSTTGNYGYTF
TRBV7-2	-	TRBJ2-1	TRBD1	TGTGCCAGCAGCTCTTGGGACAGGGAGAGCTCCTACAATGAGCAGTTCTTC	CASSSWDRESSYNEQFF
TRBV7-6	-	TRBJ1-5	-	TGTGCCAGCAGCCCCCCCCGCGACAGCCCACATAGCAATCAGCCCCAGCATTTT	CASSPPRDSPHSNQPQHF
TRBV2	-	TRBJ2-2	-	TGTGCCGGACTTAGTGATACCGGGGAGCTGTTTTTT	CAGLSDTGELFF
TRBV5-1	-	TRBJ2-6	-	TGCGCCAGCAGCTTGGTTAGAGGGGCCAACGTCCTGACTTTC	CASSLVRGANVLTF
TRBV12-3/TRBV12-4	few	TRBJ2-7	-	TGTGCCAGCAGTTCTCAGGACTCCTACGAGCAGTACTTC	CASSSQDSYEQYF
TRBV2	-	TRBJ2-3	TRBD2	TGTGCCAGCAGGACTAGCGGGAGCTCTACAGATACGCAGTATTTT	CASRTSGSSTDTQYF
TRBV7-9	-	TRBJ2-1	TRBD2	TGTGCCAGCAGCTTCGGGGCGGGGGGGTTGTACAATGAGCAGTTCTTC	CASSFGAGGLYNEQFF
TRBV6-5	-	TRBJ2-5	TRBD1	TGTGCGTCAGGGGGCGCGTGGGAGACCCAGTACTTC	CASGGAWETQYF
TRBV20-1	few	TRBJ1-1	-	TGCAGTGCTAGAGATATCACAGGTGGGCCTGAAGCTTTCTTT	CSARDITGGPEAFF
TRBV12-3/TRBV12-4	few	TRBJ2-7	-	TGTGCCAGCAGTTTAACTCTCTCCTACGAGCAGTACTTC	CASSLTLSYEQYF
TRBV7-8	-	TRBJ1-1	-	TGTGCCAGCAGCTTAATCGGGGGGGAGAGAGCTTTCTTT	CASSLIGGERAFF
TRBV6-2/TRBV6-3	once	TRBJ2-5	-	TGTGCCAGCCGGGGGGCCGGAGAGACCCAGTACTTC	CASRGAGETQYF
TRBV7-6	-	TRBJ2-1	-	TGTGCCAGCAGCTTAGCTGGGACCCCGATTCCTAAATCAAATGAGCAGTTCTTC	CASSLAGTPIPKSNEQFF
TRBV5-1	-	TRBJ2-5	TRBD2	TGCGCCAGCAGCCCCTCCGGGACTAGCTTACAAGAGACCCAGTACTTC	CASSPSGTSLQETQYF
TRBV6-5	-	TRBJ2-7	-	TGTGCCAGCAGTTACGCGGGACCTTCCTACGAGCAGTACTTC	CASSYAGPSYEQYF
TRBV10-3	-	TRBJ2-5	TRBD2	TGTGCCATCAGTGAGTCTACGGGAGGGCCTCTAGAGACCCAGTACTTC	CAISESTGGPLETQYF
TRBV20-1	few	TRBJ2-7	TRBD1	TGCAGTGCTAGATATGTATACAGGGGGAATCCCTACGAGCAGTACTTC	CSARYVYRGNPYEQYF
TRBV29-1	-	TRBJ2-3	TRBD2	TGCAGCGTTGCGGAGCGGGAGCGATATACGCAGTATTTT	CSVAERERYTQYF
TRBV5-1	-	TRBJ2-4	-	TGCGCCAGCAGCTTGGTTTCCGGCAGGGCGGCCAAAAACATTCAGTACTTC	CASSLVSGRAAKNIQYF
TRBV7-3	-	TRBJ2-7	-	TGTGCCAGCAGCCCCCAGGGATCGTATGCGAACGAGCAGTACTTC	CASSPQGSYANEQYF
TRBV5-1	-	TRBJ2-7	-	TGCGCCAGCAGCGGGCTTGGGACCAACGAGCAGTACTTC	CASSGLGTNEQYF
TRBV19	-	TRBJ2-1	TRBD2	TGTGCCAGTAGTAAAAACCCCCTAGCGGAGAACTACAATGAGCAGTTCTTC	CASSKNPLAENYNEQFF
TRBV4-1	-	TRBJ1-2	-	TGCGCCAGCAGCCAAGTACCGTCAGGGACCTATGGCTACACCTTC	CASSQVPSGTYGYTF